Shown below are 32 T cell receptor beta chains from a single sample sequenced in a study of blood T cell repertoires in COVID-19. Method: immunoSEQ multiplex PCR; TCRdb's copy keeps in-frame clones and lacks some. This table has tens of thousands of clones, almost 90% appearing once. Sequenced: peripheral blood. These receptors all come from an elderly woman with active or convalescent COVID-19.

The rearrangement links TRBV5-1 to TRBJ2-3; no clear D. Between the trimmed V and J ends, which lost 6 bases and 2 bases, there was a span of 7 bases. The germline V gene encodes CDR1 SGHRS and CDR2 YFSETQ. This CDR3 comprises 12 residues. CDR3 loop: CASTRDTDTQYF. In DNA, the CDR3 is TGCGCCAGCACCCGAGACACAGATACGCAGTATTTT.

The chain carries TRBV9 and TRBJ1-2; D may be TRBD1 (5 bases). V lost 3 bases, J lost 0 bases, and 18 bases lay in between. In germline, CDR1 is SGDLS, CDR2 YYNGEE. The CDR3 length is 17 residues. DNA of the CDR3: TGTGCCAGCAGCGGGGGAGGATCAAGGGGAGCTAACTATGGCTACACCTTC. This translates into CASSGGGSRGANYGYTF.

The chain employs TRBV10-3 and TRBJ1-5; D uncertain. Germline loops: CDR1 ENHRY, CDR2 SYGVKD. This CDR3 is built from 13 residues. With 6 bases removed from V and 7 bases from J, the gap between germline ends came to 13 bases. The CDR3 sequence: CAIRLALGQPQHF. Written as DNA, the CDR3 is TGTGCCATCAGGCTAGCCCTTGGGCAGCCCCAGCATTTT.

CDR3 protein: CASSEKGSTGELFF. The DNA for the CDR3 is TGTGCCAGCAGTGAAAAGGGGTCCACCGGGGAGCTGTTTTTT. The chain is built from TRBV2 and TRBJ2-2; a weak D match, TRBD1 (5 bases). The CDR3 contains 14 residues. The ends were cut back, 2 bases at V and 4 bases at J, with 8 bases in the middle. The germline gives CDR1 SNHLY, CDR2 FYNNEI.

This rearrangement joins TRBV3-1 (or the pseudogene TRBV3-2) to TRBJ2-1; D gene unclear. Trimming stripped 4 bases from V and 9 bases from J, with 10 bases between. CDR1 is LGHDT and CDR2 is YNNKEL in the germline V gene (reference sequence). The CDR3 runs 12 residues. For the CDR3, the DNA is TGTGCCAGCAGCCGGCTCCGGAGTGAGCAGTTCTTC. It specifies CASSRLRSEQFF.

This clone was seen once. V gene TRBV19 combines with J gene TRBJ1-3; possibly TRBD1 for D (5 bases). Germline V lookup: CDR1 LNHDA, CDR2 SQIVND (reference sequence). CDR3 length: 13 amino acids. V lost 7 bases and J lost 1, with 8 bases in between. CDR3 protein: CASIPGSGNTIYF. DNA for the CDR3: TGTGCCAGTATACCAGGGTCTGGAAACACCATATATTTT.

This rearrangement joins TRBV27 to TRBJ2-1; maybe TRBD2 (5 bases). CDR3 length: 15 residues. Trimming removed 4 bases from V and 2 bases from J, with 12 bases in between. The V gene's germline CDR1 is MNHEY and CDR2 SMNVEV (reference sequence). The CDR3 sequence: CASSSLYGAYNEQFF. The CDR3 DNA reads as TGTGCCAGCAGTTCCCTTTACGGGGCCTACAATGAGCAGTTCTTC.

The CDR3 reads CASSLEGAHTDTQYF. In nucleotides, the CDR3 is TGCGCCAGCAGCTTGGAAGGGGCTCACACAGATACGCAGTATTTT. The chain joins TRBV5-1 to TRBJ2-3; D is possibly TRBD1 (5 bases). The ends were cut back, 0 bases at V and 2 bases at J, with 10 bases in the middle. The CDR3 loop spans 15 amino acids. Germline CDR1 is SGHRS and CDR2 is YFSETQ.

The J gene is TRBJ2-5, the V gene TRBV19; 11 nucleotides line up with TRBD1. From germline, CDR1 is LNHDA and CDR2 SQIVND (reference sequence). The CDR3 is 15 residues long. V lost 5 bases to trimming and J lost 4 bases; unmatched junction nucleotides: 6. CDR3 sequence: CASSRMDRGRETQYF. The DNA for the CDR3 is TGTGCCAGTAGTCGGATGGACAGGGGGCGAGAGACCCAGTACTTC.

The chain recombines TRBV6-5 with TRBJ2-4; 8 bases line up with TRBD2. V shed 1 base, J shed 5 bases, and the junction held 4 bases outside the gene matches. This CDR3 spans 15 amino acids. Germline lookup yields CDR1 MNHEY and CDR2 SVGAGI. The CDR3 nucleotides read TGTGCCAGCAGTTACTATACTAGCGGACAAAACATTCAGTACTTC. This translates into CASSYYTSGQNIQYF.

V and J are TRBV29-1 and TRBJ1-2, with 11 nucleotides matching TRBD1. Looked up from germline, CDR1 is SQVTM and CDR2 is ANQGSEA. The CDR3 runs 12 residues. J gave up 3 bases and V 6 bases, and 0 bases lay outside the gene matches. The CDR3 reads CSVGQGDYGYTF. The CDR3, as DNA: TGCAGCGTGGGACAGGGGGACTATGGCTACACCTTC. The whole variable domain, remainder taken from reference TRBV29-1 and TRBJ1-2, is SAVISQKPSRDICQRGTSLTIQCQVDSQVTMMFWYRQQPGQSLTLIATANQGSEATYESGFVIDKFPISRPNLTFSTLTVSNMSPEDSSIYLCSVGQGDYGYTFGSGTRLTVV.

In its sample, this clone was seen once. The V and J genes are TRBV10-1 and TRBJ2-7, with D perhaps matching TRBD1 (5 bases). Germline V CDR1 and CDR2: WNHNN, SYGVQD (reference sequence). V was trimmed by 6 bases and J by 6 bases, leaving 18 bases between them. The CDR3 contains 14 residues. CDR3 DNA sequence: TGCGCCAGCAGCAGACTTCAAGACAGAGGCGAGCAGTACTTC. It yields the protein CASSRLQDRGEQYF.

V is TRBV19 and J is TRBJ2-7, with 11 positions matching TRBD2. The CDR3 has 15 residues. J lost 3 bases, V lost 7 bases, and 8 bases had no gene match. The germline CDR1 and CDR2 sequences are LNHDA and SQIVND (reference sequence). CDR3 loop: CASKALGLADYEQYF. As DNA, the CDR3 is TGTGCCAGTAAAGCCTTGGGACTAGCGGACTACGAGCAGTACTTC.

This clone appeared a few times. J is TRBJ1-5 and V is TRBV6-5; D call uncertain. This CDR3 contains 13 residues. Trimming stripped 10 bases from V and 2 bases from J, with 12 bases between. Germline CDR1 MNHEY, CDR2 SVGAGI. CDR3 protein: CATKPRGNQPQHF. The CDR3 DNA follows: TGTGCCACGAAACCCCGGGGCAATCAGCCCCAGCATTTT.

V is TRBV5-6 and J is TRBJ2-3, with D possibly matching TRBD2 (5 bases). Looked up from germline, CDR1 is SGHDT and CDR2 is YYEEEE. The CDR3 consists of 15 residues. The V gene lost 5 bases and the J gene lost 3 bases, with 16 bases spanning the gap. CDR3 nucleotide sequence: TGTGCCAGCAGTTTTGACTCCGGGGAAACAGATACGCAGTATTTT. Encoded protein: CASSFDSGETDTQYF.

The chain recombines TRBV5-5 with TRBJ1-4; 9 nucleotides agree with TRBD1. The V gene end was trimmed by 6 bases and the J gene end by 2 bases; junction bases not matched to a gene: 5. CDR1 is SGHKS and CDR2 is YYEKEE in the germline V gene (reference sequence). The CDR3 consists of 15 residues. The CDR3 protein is CASTKQGATNEKLFF. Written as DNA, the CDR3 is TGTGCCAGCACGAAACAGGGGGCGACTAATGAAAAACTGTTTTTT. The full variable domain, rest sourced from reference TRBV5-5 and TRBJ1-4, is DAGVTQSPTHLIKTRGQQVTLRCSPISGHKSVSWYQQVLGQGPQFIFQYYEKEERGRGNFPDRFSARQFPNYSSELNVNALLLGDSALYLCASTKQGATNEKLFFGSGTQLSVL.

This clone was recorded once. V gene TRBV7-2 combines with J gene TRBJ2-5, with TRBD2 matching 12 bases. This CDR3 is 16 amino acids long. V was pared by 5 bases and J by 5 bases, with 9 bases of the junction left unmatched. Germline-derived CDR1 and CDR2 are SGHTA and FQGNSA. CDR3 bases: TGTGCCAGCAGCGCGACTAGCGGGAGCCTCCAGGAGACCCAGTACTTC. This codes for CASSATSGSLQETQYF.

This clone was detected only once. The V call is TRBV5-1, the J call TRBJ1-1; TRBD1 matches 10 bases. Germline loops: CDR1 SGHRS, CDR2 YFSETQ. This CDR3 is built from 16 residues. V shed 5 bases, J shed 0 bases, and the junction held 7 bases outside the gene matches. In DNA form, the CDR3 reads TGCGCCAGCAGACCAGGACAGGGGGAACTGAACACTGAAGCTTTCTTT. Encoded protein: CASRPGQGELNTEAFF.

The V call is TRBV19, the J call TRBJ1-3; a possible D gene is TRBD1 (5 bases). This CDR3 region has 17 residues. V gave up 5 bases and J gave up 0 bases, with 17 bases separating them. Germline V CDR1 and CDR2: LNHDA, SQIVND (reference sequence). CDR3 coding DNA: TGTGCCAGTAGTTTCCGGGCATCAGGGTACTCTGGAAACACCATATATTTT. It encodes CASSFRASGYSGNTIYF.

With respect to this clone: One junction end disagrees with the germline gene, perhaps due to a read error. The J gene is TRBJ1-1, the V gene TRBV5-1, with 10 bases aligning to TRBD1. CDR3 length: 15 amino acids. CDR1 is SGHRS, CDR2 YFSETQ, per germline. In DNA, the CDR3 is TGCGCCAGCAGCTCCGGACAGGGGGGGAACGCTGAAGCTTTCTTT. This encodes CASSSGQGGNAEAFF. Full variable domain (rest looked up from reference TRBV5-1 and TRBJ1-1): KAGVTQTPRYLIKTRGQQVTLSCSPISGHRSVSWYQQTPGQGLQFLFEYFSETQRNKGNFPGRFSGRQFSNSRSEMNVSTLELGDSALYLCASSSGQGGNAEAFFGQGTRLTVV.

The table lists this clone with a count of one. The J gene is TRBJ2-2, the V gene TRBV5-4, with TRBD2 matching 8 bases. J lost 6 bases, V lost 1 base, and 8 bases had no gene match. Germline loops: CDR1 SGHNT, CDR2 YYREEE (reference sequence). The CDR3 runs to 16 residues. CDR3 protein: CASSLSGGALAGELFF. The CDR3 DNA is TGTGCCAGCAGCTTGTCCGGGGGGGCCCTCGCCGGGGAGCTGTTTTTT.

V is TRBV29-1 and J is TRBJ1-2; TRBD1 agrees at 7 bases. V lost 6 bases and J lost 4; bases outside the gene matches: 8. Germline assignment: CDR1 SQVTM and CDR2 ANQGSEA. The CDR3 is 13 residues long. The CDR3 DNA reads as TGCAGCGTCACTTTGACAGGGACCTATGGCTACACCTTC. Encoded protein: CSVTLTGTYGYTF. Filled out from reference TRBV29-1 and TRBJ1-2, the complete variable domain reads SAVISQKPSRDICQRGTSLTIQCQVDSQVTMMFWYRQQPGQSLTLIATANQGSEATYESGFVIDKFPISRPNLTFSTLTVSNMSPEDSSIYLCSVTLTGTYGYTFGSGTRLTVV.

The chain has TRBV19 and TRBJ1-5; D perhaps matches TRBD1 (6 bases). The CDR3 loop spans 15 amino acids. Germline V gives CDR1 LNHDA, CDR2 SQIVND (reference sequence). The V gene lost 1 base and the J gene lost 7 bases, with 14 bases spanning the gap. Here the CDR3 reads CASSIVRGSNQPQHF. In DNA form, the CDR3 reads TGTGCCAGTAGTATAGTCAGGGGTTCAAACCAGCCCCAGCATTTT.

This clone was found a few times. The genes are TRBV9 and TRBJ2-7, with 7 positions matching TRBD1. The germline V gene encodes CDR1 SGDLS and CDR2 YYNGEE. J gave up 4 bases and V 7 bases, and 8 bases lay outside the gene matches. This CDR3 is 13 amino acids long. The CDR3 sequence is CASGPQGEYEQYF. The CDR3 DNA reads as TGTGCCAGCGGACCTCAGGGGGAATACGAGCAGTACTTC.

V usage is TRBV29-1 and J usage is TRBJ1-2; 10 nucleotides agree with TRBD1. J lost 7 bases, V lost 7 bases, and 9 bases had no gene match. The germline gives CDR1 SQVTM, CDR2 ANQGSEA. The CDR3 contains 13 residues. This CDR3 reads CSGWDRGRGGYTF. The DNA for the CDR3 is TGCAGCGGATGGGACAGGGGACGGGGTGGCTACACCTTC. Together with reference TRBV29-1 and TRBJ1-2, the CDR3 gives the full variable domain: SAVISQKPSRDICQRGTSLTIQCQVDSQVTMMFWYRQQPGQSLTLIATANQGSEATYESGFVIDKFPISRPNLTFSTLTVSNMSPEDSSIYLCSGWDRGRGGYTFGSGTRLTVV.

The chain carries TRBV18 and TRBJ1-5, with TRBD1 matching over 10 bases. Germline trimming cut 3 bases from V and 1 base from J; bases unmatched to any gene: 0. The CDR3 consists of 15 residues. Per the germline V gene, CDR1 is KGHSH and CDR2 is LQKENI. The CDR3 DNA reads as TGTGCCAGCTCACCGGGACAGGGGAGCAATCAGCCCCAGCATTTT. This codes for CASSPGQGSNQPQHF.

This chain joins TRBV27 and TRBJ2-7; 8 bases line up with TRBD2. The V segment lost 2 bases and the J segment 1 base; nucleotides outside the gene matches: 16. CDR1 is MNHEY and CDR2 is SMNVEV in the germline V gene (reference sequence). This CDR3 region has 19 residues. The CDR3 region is CASSLGGASGSQRSYEQYF. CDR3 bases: TGTGCCAGCAGTTTAGGAGGGGCTAGCGGGTCCCAACGATCCTACGAGCAGTACTTC.

The CDR3 spells CASSHHLLAGDPTGELFF. CDR3 bases: TGTGCCAGCAGCCACCACTTACTAGCGGGAGACCCCACCGGGGAGCTGTTTTTT. The V and J genes are TRBV7-3 and TRBJ2-2; 11 bases fit TRBD2. CDR1 and CDR2 (germline): SGHTA, FQGTGA. The CDR3 loop spans 18 amino acids. Trimming took 5 bases from V and 4 from J; bases not matched to a gene: 12.

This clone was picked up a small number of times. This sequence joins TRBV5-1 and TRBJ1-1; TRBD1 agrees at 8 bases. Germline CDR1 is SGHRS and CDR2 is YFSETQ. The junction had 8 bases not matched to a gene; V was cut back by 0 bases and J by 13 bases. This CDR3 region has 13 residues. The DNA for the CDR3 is TGCGCCAGCAGCTTGGTGCAGGGGGCGGCTATTTTCTTT. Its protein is CASSLVQGAAIFF. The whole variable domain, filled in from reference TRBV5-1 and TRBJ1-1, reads KAGVTQTPRYLIKTRGQQVTLSCSPISGHRSVSWYQQTPGQGLQFLFEYFSETQRNKGNFPGRFSGRQFSNSRSEMNVSTLELGDSALYLCASSLVQGAAIFFGQGTRLTVV.

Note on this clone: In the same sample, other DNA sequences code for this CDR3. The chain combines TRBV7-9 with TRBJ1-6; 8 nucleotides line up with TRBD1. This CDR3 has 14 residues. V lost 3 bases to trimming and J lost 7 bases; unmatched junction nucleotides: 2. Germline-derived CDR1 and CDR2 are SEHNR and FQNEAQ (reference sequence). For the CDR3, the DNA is TGTGCCAGCAGCTTGCAGGGGGCAAATTCACCCCTCCACTTT. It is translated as CASSLQGANSPLHF.

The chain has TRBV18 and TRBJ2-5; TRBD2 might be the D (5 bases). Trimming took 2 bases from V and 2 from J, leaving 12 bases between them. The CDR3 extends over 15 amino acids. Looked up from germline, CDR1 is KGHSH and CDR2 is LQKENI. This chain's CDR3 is CASSPSSGIQETQYF. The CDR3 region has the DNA TGTGCCAGCTCACCAAGTTCGGGAATTCAAGAGACCCAGTACTTC.

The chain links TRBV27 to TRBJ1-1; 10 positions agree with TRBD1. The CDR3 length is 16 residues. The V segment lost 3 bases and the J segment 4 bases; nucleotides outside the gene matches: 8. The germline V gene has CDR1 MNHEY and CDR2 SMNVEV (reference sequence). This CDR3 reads CASSLSGTGVGTEAFF. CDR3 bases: TGTGCCAGCAGTTTGTCCGGGACAGGGGTAGGCACTGAAGCTTTCTTT.